The TCR beta chain under discussion was sequenced for a study of shared clonotypes between healthy human individuals. Sorted-subset replicate PCRs used about 180 ng DNA, roughly 28,000 T cell genomes. Data came from immunoSEQ multiplex PCR; TCRdb stores just in-frame clones and leaves some out. The sample includes 2 million to 2.5 million clones, over 85% of them seen just once. Worth noting for this clone: The antigen remains undetermined.

The study, taken as a whole, reports: Only blood underwent sampling, and tissue repertoires likely differ.

This CDR3 has 15 amino acids. V lost 2 bases and J 2 bases, leaving 13 bases between the germline ends. Per the germline V gene, CDR1 is SEHNR and CDR2 is FQNEAQ (reference sequence). The sequence was collected from a man aged 18 to 29 in good health. The chain recombines TRBV7-9 with TRBJ2-7; the D gene is possibly TRBD1 (5 bases). The specimen sequenced was naive CD4+ T cells sorted from blood. Subset here: CD45RA+ positively selected. The chain's CDR3 is CASSLLQGSPYEQYF. CDR3 coding DNA: TGTGCCAGCAGCTTACTTCAGGGTAGCCCCTACGAGCAGTACTTC. Using reference TRBV7-9 and TRBJ2-7 for the parts outside the CDR3, the full variable domain is DTGVSQNPRHKITKRGQNVTFRCDPISEHNRLYWYRQTLGQGPEFLTYFQNEAQLEKSRLLSDRFSAERPKGSFSTLEIQRTEQGDSAMYLCASSLLQGSPYEQYFGPGTRLTVT.